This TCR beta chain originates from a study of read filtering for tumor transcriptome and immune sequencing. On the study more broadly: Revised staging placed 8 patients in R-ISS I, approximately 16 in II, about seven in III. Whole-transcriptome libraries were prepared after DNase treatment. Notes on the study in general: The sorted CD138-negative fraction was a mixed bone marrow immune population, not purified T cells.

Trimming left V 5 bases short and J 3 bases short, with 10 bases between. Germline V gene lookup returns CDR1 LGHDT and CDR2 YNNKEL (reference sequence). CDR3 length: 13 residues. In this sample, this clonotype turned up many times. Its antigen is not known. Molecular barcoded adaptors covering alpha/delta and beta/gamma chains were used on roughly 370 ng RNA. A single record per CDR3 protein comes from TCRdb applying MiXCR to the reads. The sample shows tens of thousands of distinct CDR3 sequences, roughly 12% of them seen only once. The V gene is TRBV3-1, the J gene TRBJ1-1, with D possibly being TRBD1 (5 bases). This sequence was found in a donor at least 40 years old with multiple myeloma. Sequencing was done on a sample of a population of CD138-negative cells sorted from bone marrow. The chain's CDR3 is CASSGGRHTEAFF. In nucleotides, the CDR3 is TGTGCCAGCAGCGGGGGACGACACACTGAAGCTTTCTTT.